This entry features one T cell receptor beta chain sequence. Study processing details: Amplified reference gene primers provided the basis for estimating nucleated cell counts. Clones were read by immunoSEQ multiplex PCR, and TCRdb kept only the in-frame ones, dropping some. The DNA was the basis for D and trimming; V, J and clone size are from that table. Of under 250,000 clones listed, under 90% are singletons. This specimen comes from a study of blood T cell repertoires in COVID-19. Study summary: Collection of acute and convalescent COVID-19 samples took place in the United States, Italy and Spain.

V shed 5 bases and J shed 1 base, with 8 bases lying between them. This CDR3 is 13 amino acids long. The germline V gene encodes CDR1 LNHDA and CDR2 SQIVND (reference sequence). The sample was peripheral blood. This receptor was obtained from a woman older than 75 with acute or convalescent COVID-19. The V call is TRBV19, the J call TRBJ1-1; D perhaps matches TRBD1 (6 bases). The CDR3 nucleotides read TGTGCCAGTAGTCAGACAGGGAACACTGAAGCTTTCTTT. Its protein product is CASSQTGNTEAFF.